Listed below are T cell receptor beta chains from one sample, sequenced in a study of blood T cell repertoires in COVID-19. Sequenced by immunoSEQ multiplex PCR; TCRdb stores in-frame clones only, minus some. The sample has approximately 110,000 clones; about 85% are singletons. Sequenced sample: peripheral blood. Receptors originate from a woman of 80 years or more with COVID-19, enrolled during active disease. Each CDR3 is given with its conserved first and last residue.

CDR3aa: CASSLGQSLTDTQYF
v_gene: TRBV3-1/TRBV3-2
j_gene: TRBJ2-3

CDR3aa: CASSLGQGWEQYF
v_gene: TRBV7-3
j_gene: TRBJ2-7

CDR3aa: CASNGDTQGWGEQFF
v_gene: TRBV28
j_gene: TRBJ2-1

CDR3aa: CASKPSGRALGEQFF
v_gene: TRBV19
j_gene: TRBJ2-1

CDR3aa: CASSFGQRYGYTF
v_gene: TRBV12-3/TRBV12-4
j_gene: TRBJ1-2

CDR3aa: CASRRGQGAYTGELFF
v_gene: TRBV11-2
j_gene: TRBJ2-2

CDR3aa: CATSIFTSGGGSPETQYF
v_gene: TRBV15
j_gene: TRBJ2-5

CDR3aa: CASSEQGAGVYEQYF
v_gene: TRBV7-8
j_gene: TRBJ2-7

CDR3aa: CASSVGGAYTEAFF
v_gene: TRBV19
j_gene: TRBJ1-1

CDR3aa: CASSWAYNYGYTF
v_gene: TRBV5-1
j_gene: TRBJ1-2

CDR3aa: CASSRDRRPNEKLFF
v_gene: TRBV5-1
j_gene: TRBJ1-4

CDR3aa: CASSLSGSSFEQYF
v_gene: TRBV7-2
j_gene: TRBJ2-7

CDR3aa: CASSPTVGGDTQYF
v_gene: TRBV5-1
j_gene: TRBJ2-3

CDR3aa: CASSPPDSPNSPLHF
v_gene: TRBV18
j_gene: TRBJ1-6

CDR3aa: CASSLNVPGAGGELFF
v_gene: TRBV7-3
j_gene: TRBJ2-2

CDR3aa: CASRKRSSYNEQFF
v_gene: TRBV7-9
j_gene: TRBJ2-1

CDR3aa: CASSLFSTGSGTDTQYF
v_gene: TRBV5-1
j_gene: TRBJ2-3

CDR3aa: CASSLAGLAGWGSYNEQFF
v_gene: TRBV11-2
j_gene: TRBJ2-1

CDR3aa: CASSVRGGYQETQYF
v_gene: TRBV9
j_gene: TRBJ2-5

CDR3aa: CASSLLDRGPQQYF
v_gene: TRBV28
j_gene: TRBJ2-3

CDR3aa: CASSRDRVNTGELFF
v_gene: TRBV7-2
j_gene: TRBJ2-2

CDR3aa: CASSLVSSSNQPQHF
v_gene: TRBV7-2
j_gene: TRBJ1-5

CDR3aa: CASSLEIPLTNTGELFF
v_gene: TRBV4-1
j_gene: TRBJ2-2

CDR3aa: CASSLKREGPETQYF
v_gene: TRBV5-4
j_gene: TRBJ2-5

CDR3aa: CASSQEDTFYEQYF
v_gene: TRBV4-1
j_gene: TRBJ2-7

CDR3aa: CSGGTSGRADTQYF
v_gene: TRBV29-1
j_gene: TRBJ2-3

CDR3aa: CASSKGNRRYEKLFF
v_gene: TRBV21-1
j_gene: TRBJ1-4

CDR3aa: CASSPLAGGYNEQFF
v_gene: TRBV3-1/TRBV3-2
j_gene: TRBJ2-1

CDR3aa: CAIQTTIQGAGPQHF
v_gene: TRBV28
j_gene: TRBJ1-5

CDR3aa: CSVGQGEQPQHF
v_gene: TRBV29-1
j_gene: TRBJ1-5

CDR3aa: CASSPSIREGTQYF
v_gene: TRBV4-1
j_gene: TRBJ2-3